Listed here is a single T cell receptor beta chain. What it recognizes is unknown. The assay ran at deep level. Sequenced by immunoSEQ multiplex PCR; TCRdb stores in-frame clones only, minus some. The table includes hundreds of thousands of clones, 55% to 75% detected once. The data belong to a study of shared clonotypes between healthy human individuals. Turning to the study itself: Three plates each covered CD4 naive and memory; CD8 naive two, CD8 memory one.

General study results and limits: Sorted-subset sequencing, rarefaction showed, was incomplete despite large depth. Clonotype sharing across donors was expected to vary with sequencing depth.

V lost 10 bases to trimming and J lost 7 bases, with 23 bases between them. Germline lookup yields CDR1 SNHLY and CDR2 FYNNEI. The CDR3 has 14 amino acids. Source material: memory CD4+ T cells sorted from blood. Subset given: CD45RA-negative fraction. The gene calls are TRBV2 and TRBJ2-7; no definite D call. The sequence derives from a woman in her thirties in good health. The CDR3: CATTLIKTAGEQYF. CDR3 nucleotides: TGTGCCACCACGCTGATAAAGACGGCCGGGGAGCAGTACTTC.